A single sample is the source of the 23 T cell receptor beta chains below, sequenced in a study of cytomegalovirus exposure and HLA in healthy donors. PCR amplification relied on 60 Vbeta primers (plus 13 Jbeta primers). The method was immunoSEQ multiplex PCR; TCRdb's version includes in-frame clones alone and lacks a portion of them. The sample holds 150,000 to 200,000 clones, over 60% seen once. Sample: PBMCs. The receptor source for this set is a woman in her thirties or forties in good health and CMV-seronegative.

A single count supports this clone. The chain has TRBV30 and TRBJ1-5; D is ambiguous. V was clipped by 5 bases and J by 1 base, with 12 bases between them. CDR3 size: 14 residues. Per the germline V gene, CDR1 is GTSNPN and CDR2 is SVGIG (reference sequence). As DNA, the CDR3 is TGTGCCTGGGGTCGCCGGGGAAGCAATCAGCCCCAGCATTTT. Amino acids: CAWGRRGSNQPQHF.

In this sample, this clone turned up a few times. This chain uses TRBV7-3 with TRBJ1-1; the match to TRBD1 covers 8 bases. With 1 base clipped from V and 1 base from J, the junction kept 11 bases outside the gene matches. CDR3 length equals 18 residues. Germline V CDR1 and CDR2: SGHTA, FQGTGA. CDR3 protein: CASSLSSMDRVRNTEAFF. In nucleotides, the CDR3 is TGTGCCAGCAGCTTAAGCTCAATGGACAGGGTCCGGAACACTGAAGCTTTCTTT. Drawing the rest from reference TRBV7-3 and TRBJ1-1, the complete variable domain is GAGVSQTPSNKVTEKGKYVELRCDPISGHTALYWYRQSLGQGPEFLIYFQGTGAADDSGLPNDRFFAVRPEGSVSTLKIQRTERGDSAVYLCASSLSSMDRVRNTEAFFGQGTRLTVV.

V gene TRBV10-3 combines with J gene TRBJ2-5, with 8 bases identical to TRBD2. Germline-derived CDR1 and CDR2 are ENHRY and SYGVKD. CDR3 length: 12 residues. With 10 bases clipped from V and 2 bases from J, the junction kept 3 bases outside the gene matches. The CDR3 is CATGGVQETQYF. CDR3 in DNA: TGTGCCACCGGGGGGGTACAAGAGACCCAGTACTTC.

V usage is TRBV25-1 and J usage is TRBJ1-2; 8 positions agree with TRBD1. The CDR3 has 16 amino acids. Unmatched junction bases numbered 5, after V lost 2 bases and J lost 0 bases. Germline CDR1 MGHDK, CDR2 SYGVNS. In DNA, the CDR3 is TGTGCCAGCAGTGAACTGGGACAGGCGTCTAACTATGGCTACACCTTC. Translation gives CASSELGQASNYGYTF.

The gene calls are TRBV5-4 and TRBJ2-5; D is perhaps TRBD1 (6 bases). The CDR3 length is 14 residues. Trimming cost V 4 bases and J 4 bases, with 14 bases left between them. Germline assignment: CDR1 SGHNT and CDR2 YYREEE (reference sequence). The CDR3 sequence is CASSLRVGGETQYF. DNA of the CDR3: TGTGCCAGCAGCCTGAGGGTAGGGGGAGAGACCCAGTACTTC.

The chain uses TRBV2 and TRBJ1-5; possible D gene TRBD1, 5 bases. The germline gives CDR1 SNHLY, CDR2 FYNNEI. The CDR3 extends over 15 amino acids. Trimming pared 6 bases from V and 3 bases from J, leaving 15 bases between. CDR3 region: CASSLTTGFNQPQHF. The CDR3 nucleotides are TGTGCCAGCAGCCTTACCACAGGTTTCAATCAGCCCCAGCATTTT. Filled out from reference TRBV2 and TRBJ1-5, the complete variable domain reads EPEVTQTPSHQVTQMGQEVILRCVPISNHLYFYWYRQILGQKVEFLVSFYNNEISEKSEIFDDQFSVERPDGSNFTLKIRSTKLEDSAMYFCASSLTTGFNQPQHFGDGTRLSIL.

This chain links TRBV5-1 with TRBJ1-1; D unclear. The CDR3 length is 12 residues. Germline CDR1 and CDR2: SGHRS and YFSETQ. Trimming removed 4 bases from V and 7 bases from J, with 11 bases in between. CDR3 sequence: CASSKHEGEAFF. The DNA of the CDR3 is TGCGCCAGCAGCAAACACGAGGGTGAAGCTTTCTTT.

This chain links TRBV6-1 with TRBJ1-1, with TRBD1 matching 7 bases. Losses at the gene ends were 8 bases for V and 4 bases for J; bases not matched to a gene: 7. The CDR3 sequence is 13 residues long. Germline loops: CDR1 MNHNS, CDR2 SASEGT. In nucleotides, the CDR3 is TGTGCCAGCCTTGACAGGGCGGGCACTGAAGCTTTCTTT. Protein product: CASLDRAGTEAFF.

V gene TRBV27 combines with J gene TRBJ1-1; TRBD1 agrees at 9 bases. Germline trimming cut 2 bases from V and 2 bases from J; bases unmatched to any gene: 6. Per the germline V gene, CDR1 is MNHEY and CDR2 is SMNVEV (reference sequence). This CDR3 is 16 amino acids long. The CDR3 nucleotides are TGTGCCAGCAGTTTAGGGACAGGGAAGATTAACACTGAAGCTTTCTTT. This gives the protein CASSLGTGKINTEAFF.

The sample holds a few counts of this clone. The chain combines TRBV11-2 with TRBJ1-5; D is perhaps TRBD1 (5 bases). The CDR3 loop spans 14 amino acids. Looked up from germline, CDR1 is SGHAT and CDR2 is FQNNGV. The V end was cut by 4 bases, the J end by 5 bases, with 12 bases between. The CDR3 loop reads CASSSGGGYQPQHF. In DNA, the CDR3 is TGTGCCAGCAGCTCGGGCGGGGGTTATCAGCCCCAGCATTTT.

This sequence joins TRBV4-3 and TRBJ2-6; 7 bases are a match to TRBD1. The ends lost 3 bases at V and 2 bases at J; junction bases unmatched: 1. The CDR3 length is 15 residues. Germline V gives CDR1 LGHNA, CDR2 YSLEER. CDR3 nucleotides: TGCGCCAGCAGCCAGACAGGGACTGGGGCCAACGTCCTGACTTTC. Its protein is CASSQTGTGANVLTF.

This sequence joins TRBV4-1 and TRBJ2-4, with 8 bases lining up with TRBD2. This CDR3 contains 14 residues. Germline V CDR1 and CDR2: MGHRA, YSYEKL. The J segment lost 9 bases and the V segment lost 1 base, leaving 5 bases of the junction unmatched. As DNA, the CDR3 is TGCGCCAGCAGCCAAGGACTAGCGTTGCCCATTCAGTACTTC. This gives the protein CASSQGLALPIQYF.

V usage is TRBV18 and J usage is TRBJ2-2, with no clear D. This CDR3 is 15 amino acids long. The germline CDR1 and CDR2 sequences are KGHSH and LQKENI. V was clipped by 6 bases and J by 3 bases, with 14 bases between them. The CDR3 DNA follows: TGTGCCAGCTCCCCCCCGACACCCCACACCGGGGAGCTGTTTTTT. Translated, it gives CASSPPTPHTGELFF. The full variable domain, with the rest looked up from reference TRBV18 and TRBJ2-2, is NAGVMQNPRHLVRRRGQEARLRCSPMKGHSHVYWYRQLPEEGLKFMVYLQKENIIDESGMPKERFSAEFPKEGPSILRIQQVVRGDSAAYFCASSPPTPHTGELFFGEGSRLTVL.

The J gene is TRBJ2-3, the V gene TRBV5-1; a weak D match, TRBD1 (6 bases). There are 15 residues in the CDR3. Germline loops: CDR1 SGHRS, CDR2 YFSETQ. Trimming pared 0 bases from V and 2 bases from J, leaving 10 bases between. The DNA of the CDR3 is TGCGCCAGCAGCTTGGGGGGGCTGCTCACAGATACGCAGTATTTT. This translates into CASSLGGLLTDTQYF. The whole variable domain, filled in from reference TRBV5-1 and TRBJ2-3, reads KAGVTQTPRYLIKTRGQQVTLSCSPISGHRSVSWYQQTPGQGLQFLFEYFSETQRNKGNFPGRFSGRQFSNSRSEMNVSTLELGDSALYLCASSLGGLLTDTQYFGPGTRLTVL.

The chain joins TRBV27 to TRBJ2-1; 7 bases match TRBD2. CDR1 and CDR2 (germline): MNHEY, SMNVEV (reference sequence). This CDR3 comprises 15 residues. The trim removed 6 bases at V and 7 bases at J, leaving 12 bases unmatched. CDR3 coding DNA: TGTGCCAGCAGAATTATGGCGGGAGTTGGAAATGAGCAGTTCTTC. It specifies CASRIMAGVGNEQFF.

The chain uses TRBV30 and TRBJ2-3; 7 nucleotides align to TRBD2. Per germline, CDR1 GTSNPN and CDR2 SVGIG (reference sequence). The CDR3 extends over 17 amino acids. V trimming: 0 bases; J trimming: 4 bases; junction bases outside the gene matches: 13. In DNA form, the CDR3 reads TGTGCCTGGAGTGTAAGGGCACGGCGGGAGTGGTCAGATACGCAGTATTTT. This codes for CAWSVRARREWSDTQYF.

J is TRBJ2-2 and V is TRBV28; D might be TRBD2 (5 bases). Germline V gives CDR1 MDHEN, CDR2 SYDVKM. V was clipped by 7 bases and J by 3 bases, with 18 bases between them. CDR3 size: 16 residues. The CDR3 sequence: CASTLPRGSDTGELFF. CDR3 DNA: TGTGCCAGCACCCTCCCTCGAGGGTCTGACACCGGGGAGCTGTTTTTT.

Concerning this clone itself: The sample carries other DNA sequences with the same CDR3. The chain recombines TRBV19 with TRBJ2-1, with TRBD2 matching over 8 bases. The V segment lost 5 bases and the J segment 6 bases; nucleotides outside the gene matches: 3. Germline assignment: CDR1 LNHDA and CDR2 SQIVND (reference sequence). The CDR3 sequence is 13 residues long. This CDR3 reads CASSPGLVNEQFF. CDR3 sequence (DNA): TGTGCCAGTAGTCCGGGACTAGTCAATGAGCAGTTCTTC.

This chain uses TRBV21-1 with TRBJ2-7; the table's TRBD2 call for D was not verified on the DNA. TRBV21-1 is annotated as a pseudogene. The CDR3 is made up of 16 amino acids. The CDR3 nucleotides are TGTGCCAGCAGCACTTCTAAGGGCGGGAATCCCCACGAGCAGTACTTC. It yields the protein CASSTSKGGNPHEQYF.

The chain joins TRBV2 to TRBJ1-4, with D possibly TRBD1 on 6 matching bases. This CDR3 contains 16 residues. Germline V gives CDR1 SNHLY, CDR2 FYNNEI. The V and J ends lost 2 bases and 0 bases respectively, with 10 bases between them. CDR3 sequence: CASSETGPATNEKLFF. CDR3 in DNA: TGTGCCAGCAGTGAAACAGGGCCTGCAACTAATGAAAAACTGTTTTTT. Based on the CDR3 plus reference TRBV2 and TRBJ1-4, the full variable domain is EPEVTQTPSHQVTQMGQEVILRCVPISNHLYFYWYRQILGQKVEFLVSFYNNEISEKSEIFDDQFSVERPDGSNFTLKIRSTKLEDSAMYFCASSETGPATNEKLFFGSGTQLSVL.

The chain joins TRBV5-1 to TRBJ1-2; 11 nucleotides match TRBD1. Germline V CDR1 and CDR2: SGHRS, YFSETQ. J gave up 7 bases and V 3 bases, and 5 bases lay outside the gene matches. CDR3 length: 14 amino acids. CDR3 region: CASSSGQGGSGYTF. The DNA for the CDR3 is TGCGCCAGCAGCTCGGGACAGGGGGGCTCTGGCTACACCTTC.

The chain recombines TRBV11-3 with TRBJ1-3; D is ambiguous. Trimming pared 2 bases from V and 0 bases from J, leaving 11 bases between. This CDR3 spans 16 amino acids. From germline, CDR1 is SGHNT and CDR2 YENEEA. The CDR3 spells CASSLRQRDSGNTIYF. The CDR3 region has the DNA TGTGCCAGCAGCTTACGCCAACGGGACTCTGGAAACACCATATATTTT.

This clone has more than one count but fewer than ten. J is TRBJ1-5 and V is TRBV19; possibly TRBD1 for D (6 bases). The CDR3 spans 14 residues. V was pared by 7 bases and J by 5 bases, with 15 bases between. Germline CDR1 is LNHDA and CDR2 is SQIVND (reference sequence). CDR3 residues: CASTENREDQPQHF. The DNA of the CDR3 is TGTGCCAGTACCGAAAACAGGGAAGATCAGCCCCAGCATTTT.